These 26 T cell receptor beta chains were all obtained from the same sample, sequenced in a study of CD8+CD57+ T cells in acquired aplastic anemia (dated by TCRdb to 2016 to 2019). The sequencing machine was an Illumina HiSeq 2000. TCR beta VDJ combination and CDR3 sequence profiling used genomic DNA as the template. TCRdb trimmed public reads at Q25 via fastp, called clones via MiXCR and kept in-frame beta chains. Every distinct CDR3 protein forms one entry, paired with its most common genes and DNA. This sample is represented by some 180,000 distinct CDR3 sequences; 40% to 55% of them were singletons. Jointly, the top ten make up roughly 3% of the sample. The sample was sorted CD4+, CD8+, or CD8+CD57+ T cells (not recorded which) from PBMCs. The receptors derive from a human donor in good health.

This clonotype was recorded many times. The chain joins TRBV3-1 to TRBJ2-7; possibly TRBD1 for D (5 bases). The ends were cut back, 1 base at V and 2 bases at J, with 12 bases in the middle. CDR3 length equals 15 residues. CDR1 and CDR2 (germline): LGHDT, YNNKEL (reference sequence). The CDR3 spells CASSQGRAPTYEQYF. The CDR3 coding sequence is TGTGCCAGCAGCCAAGGCAGGGCGCCCACCTACGAGCAGTACTTC.

This clonotype was detected many times. The chain has TRBV20-1 and TRBJ2-7, with D maybe TRBD2 (5 bases). V was pared by 5 bases and J by 6 bases, with 23 bases between. Per the germline V gene, CDR1 is DFQATT and CDR2 is SNEGSKA (reference sequence). This CDR3 comprises 15 residues. The CDR3 spells CSADLRSAEAGEQYF. CDR3 DNA: TGCAGTGCTGACCTAAGGTCAGCGGAGGCGGGCGAGCAGTACTTC.

This clonotype was detected many times. This sequence joins TRBV6-5 and TRBJ1-1; D is unclear. CDR3 length: 14 residues. Germline assignment: CDR1 MNHEY and CDR2 SVGAGI. V dropped 4 bases and J dropped 4 bases, with 13 bases sitting between them. CDR3 sequence: CASSSATLGTEAFF. CDR3 sequence (DNA): TGTGCCAGCAGTTCGGCCACGTTGGGCACTGAAGCTTTCTTT.

Many counts were recorded for this clonotype. The chain links TRBV3-1 to TRBJ1-5; D ambiguous. Germline CDR1 reads LGHDT; CDR2 reads YNNKEL (reference sequence). The length of the CDR3 is 14 residues. V shed 2 bases and J shed 0 bases, with 5 bases lying between them. CDR3 sequence: CASSQLSSNQPQHF. CDR3 nucleotide sequence: TGTGCCAGCAGCCAATTGAGTAGCAATCAGCCCCAGCATTTT. The variable domain in full, completed from reference TRBV3-1 and TRBJ1-5, reads DTAVSQTPKYLVTQMGNDKSIKCEQNLGHDTMYWYKQDSKKFLKIMFSYNNKELIINETVPNRFSPKSPDKAHLNLHINSLELGDSAVYFCASSQLSSNQPQHFGDGTRLSIL.

This clonotype was detected only once. The chain uses TRBV7-3 and TRBJ2-3; no firm D call. V lost 5 bases to trimming and J lost 6 bases, with 9 bases between them. This CDR3 is 12 amino acids long. The germline V gene encodes CDR1 SGHTA and CDR2 FQGTGA. In nucleotides, the CDR3 is TGTGCCAGCAGCCTAGAAGTTGATACGCAGTATTTT. Its translation is CASSLEVDTQYF. The full variable domain, rest sourced from reference TRBV7-3 and TRBJ2-3, is GAGVSQTPSNKVTEKGKYVELRCDPISGHTALYWYRQSLGQGPEFLIYFQGTGAADDSGLPNDRFFAVRPEGSVSTLKIQRTERGDSAVYLCASSLEVDTQYFGPGTRLTVL.

The rearrangement joins TRBV2 to TRBJ2-5; TRBD2 matches at 10 bases. Germline CDR1 and CDR2: SNHLY and FYNNEI. The V and J ends lost 8 bases and 5 bases, in that order; junction bases with no gene match: 2. The CDR3 is 12 residues long. This chain's CDR3 is CASGTSEETQYF. The CDR3 coding sequence is TGTGCCAGCGGGACTAGCGAGGAGACCCAGTACTTC.

The rearrangement links TRBV18 to TRBJ2-3, with TRBD1 matching 9 bases. The germline V gene encodes CDR1 KGHSH and CDR2 LQKENI. The length of the CDR3 is 16 residues. V was pared by 5 bases and J by 2 bases, with 8 bases of the junction left unmatched. The CDR3 here is CASSSNRGPVTDTQYF. The CDR3 DNA follows: TGTGCCAGCTCATCCAACAGGGGGCCGGTCACAGATACGCAGTATTTT. Full variable domain (remainder filled in from reference TRBV18 and TRBJ2-3): NAGVMQNPRHLVRRRGQEARLRCSPMKGHSHVYWYRQLPEEGLKFMVYLQKENIIDESGMPKERFSAEFPKEGPSILRIQQVVRGDSAAYFCASSSNRGPVTDTQYFGPGTRLTVL.

The sample holds many counts of this clonotype. The J gene is TRBJ2-7, the V gene TRBV5-8, with 8 bases that match TRBD2. The J segment lost 0 bases and the V segment lost 0 bases, leaving 2 bases of the junction unmatched. The CDR3 is 15 residues long. The germline CDR1 and CDR2 sequences are SGHTS and YDEGEE. CDR3 DNA: TGTGCCAGCAGCTTGGCCAGCGGGAGCTCCTACGAGCAGTACTTC. It yields the protein CASSLASGSSYEQYF.

As concerns this clonotype: Given a much more abundant clone one base away, this may be a read error. The V and J genes are TRBV11-1 and TRBJ2-3; the match to TRBD2 covers 8 bases. The ends lost 5 bases at V and 1 base at J; junction bases unmatched: 17. The length of the CDR3 is 19 residues. Germline V CDR1 and CDR2: SGHAT, FQDESV (reference sequence). The CDR3 bases are TGTGCCAGCAGCAGCCCCTTAGCGGGAAACGTGCCGGGCACAGATACGCAGTATTTT. Its translation is CASSSPLAGNVPGTDTQYF.

In its sample, this clonotype was seen many times. This sequence joins TRBV20-1 and TRBJ2-7; TRBD2 agrees at 8 bases. Germline-derived CDR1 and CDR2 are DFQATT and SNEGSKA (reference sequence). V dropped 2 bases and J dropped 3; count of bases not matched to a gene: 6. This CDR3 is 14 amino acids long. The CDR3 DNA reads TGCAGTGCTAGATTACTAGCGGTAAACTACGAGCAGTACTTC. Its translation is CSARLLAVNYEQYF.

V and J are TRBV9 and TRBJ2-7; the match to TRBD2 covers 9 bases. Unmatched junction bases numbered 4, after V lost 0 bases and J lost 3 bases. There are 15 residues in the CDR3. CDR1 is SGDLS, CDR2 YYNGEE, per germline. CDR3 region: CASSVVAGGLYEQYF. The DNA of the CDR3 is TGTGCCAGCAGCGTAGTGGCGGGGGGGCTCTACGAGCAGTACTTC. The full variable domain, its missing parts supplied by reference TRBV9 and TRBJ2-7, is DSGVTQTPKHLITATGQRVTLRCSPRSGDLSVYWYQQSLDQGLQFLIQYYNGEERAKGNILERFSAQQFPDLHSELNLSSLELGDSALYFCASSVVAGGLYEQYFGPGTRLTVT.

Remarks on this clonotype: This may stem from a read error, because a much larger clone lies one nucleotide away. The chain carries TRBV7-9 and TRBJ2-5; D is perhaps TRBD2 (6 bases). The CDR3 has 15 residues. Germline CDR1 reads SEHNR; CDR2 reads FQNEAQ (reference sequence). The CDR3 DNA reads TGCGCCAGCAGCCTCGGGGGTGGGGATGGAGAGACCCAGTACTTC. Translating gives CASSLGGGDGETQYF.

This chain joins TRBV2 and TRBJ2-5; 7 bases map to TRBD2. This CDR3 is built from 14 residues. From germline, CDR1 is SNHLY and CDR2 FYNNEI. With V trimmed by 4 bases and J by 5 bases, 7 bases remained unmatched. CDR3 nucleotides: TGTGCCAGCAGTGTACAAGGGGAGGGGGAGACCCAGTACTTC. It translates to CASSVQGEGETQYF.

This clonotype was found many times. The chain employs TRBV11-2 and TRBJ1-1, with 9 bases lining up with TRBD1. This CDR3 contains 16 residues. Losses at the gene ends were 5 bases for V and 1 base for J; bases not matched to a gene: 8. Germline loops: CDR1 SGHAT, CDR2 FQNNGV. CDR3 region: CASSTHRGRWNTEAFF. CDR3 bases: TGTGCCAGCAGCACCCACAGGGGGCGATGGAACACTGAAGCTTTCTTT.

The rearrangement joins TRBV24-1 to TRBJ1-2; D is ambiguous. The length of the CDR3 is 14 residues. The germline CDR1 and CDR2 sequences are KGHDR and SFDVKD. The germline V and J ends were trimmed by 1 base and 0 bases, with 5 bases remaining between them. In DNA form, the CDR3 reads TGTGCCACCAGTGATTTCGGGACTAACTATGGCTACACCTTC. Translated: CATSDFGTNYGYTF.

This clonotype was recorded once. The gene calls are TRBV11-2 and TRBJ2-7; D not certain. V shed 5 bases and J shed 2 bases, with 13 bases lying between them. The CDR3 consists of 14 residues. Germline V gene lookup returns CDR1 SGHAT and CDR2 FQNNGV. The CDR3 DNA reads TGTGCCAGCAGCCCCCTCAGAGGAACCTACGAGCAGTACTTC. The encoded protein is CASSPLRGTYEQYF.

The chain is built from TRBV24-1 and TRBJ2-2; TRBD2 aligns across 9 bases. After removal of 5 bases from V and 3 bases from J, the junction contained 6 bases not matched to a gene. This CDR3 spans 16 amino acids. Germline-derived CDR1 and CDR2 are KGHDR and SFDVKD. As DNA, the CDR3 is TGTGCCACCAGTGGTGTAGCGGGGGCGCACACCGGGGAGCTGTTTTTT. Translating gives CATSGVAGAHTGELFF.

This clonotype was counted ten times or more. The junction differs from germline at one of its ends, possibly a read error. J is TRBJ1-1 and V is TRBV7-7; D uncertain. Germline V gene sequence: CDR1 SSHAT, CDR2 FNYEAQ (reference sequence). This CDR3 spans 13 amino acids. The DNA of the CDR3 is TGTGCTAGCAGCTTAAGGGCGAACACTGAAGCTTTCTTT. Its translation: CASSLRANTEAFF.

Comment on this clonotype: At one boundary the junction diverges from the germline segment, which might be a read error. CDR3 sequence (DNA): TGCGCCAGCAGCCCATCATCAGGGGAGGGCACTGAAGCTTTCTTT. It encodes CASSPSSGEGTEAFF. This chain joins TRBV5-5 and TRBJ1-1; a weak D match, TRBD1 (6 bases). The germline gives CDR1 SGHKS, CDR2 YYEKEE (reference sequence). This CDR3 is built from 15 residues.

CDR3 nucleotide sequence: TGTGCCAGCAGCTTCGGACAGGGAGTGGGAGATACGCAGTATTTT. Its translation is CASSFGQGVGDTQYF. The chain links TRBV11-2 to TRBJ2-3; 8 bases fit TRBD1. V shed 3 bases, J shed 5 bases, and the junction held 7 bases outside the gene matches. The CDR3 sequence is 15 residues long. Germline CDR1 SGHAT, CDR2 FQNNGV. The full variable domain, with the rest looked up from reference TRBV11-2 and TRBJ2-3, is EAGVAQSPRYKIIEKRQSVAFWCNPISGHATLYWYQQILGQGPKLLIQFQNNGVVDDSQLPKDRFSAERLKGVDSTLKIQPAKLEDSAVYLCASSFGQGVGDTQYFGPGTRLTVL.

This clonotype was observed at least ten times. J is TRBJ2-5 and V is TRBV7-2; D gene unclear. Looked up from germline, CDR1 is SGHTA and CDR2 is FQGNSA. V was shortened by 5 bases and J by 7 bases, with 11 bases between the two germline ends. The length of the CDR3 is 12 residues. DNA for the CDR3: TGTGCCAGCAGCCCCAGCTCCGGGACCCAGTACTTC. Amino acid sequence: CASSPSSGTQYF.

Regarding this clonotype: Being one base from a much bigger clone, this may be a read error. The CDR3 here is CASSFGVSSYNEQFF. In DNA, the CDR3 is TGTGCCAGCAGCTTTGGAGTGAGCTCCTACAATGAGCAGTTCTTC. The chain joins TRBV5-4 to TRBJ2-1, with D unresolved. The V end was cut by 2 bases, the J end by 0 bases, with 9 bases between. There are 15 residues in the CDR3. Germline values: CDR1 SGHNT, CDR2 YYREEE (reference sequence).

The chain recombines TRBV19 with TRBJ2-7; TRBD1 matches 7 bases. The CDR3 runs to 14 residues. V trimming: 10 bases; J trimming: 1 base; junction bases outside the gene matches: 10. Per germline, CDR1 LNHDA and CDR2 SQIVND (reference sequence). The CDR3 here is CATSPGQVSYEQYF. The DNA for the CDR3 is TGTGCCACCTCTCCCGGACAGGTATCCTACGAGCAGTACTTC.

This clonotype was seen many times. This chain connects TRBV20-1 to TRBJ2-7; maybe TRBD1 (6 bases). Trimming cost V 3 bases and J 7 bases, with 25 bases left between them. Germline V gives CDR1 DFQATT, CDR2 SNEGSKA (reference sequence). The CDR3 totals 16 residues. The chain's CDR3 is CSASRASGQGLWEQYF. The DNA of the CDR3 is TGCAGTGCTAGCAGGGCCTCGGGACAAGGCTTGTGGGAGCAGTACTTC.

The J gene is TRBJ2-7, the V gene TRBV2; D is unresolved. The CDR3 runs 12 residues. From germline, CDR1 is SNHLY and CDR2 FYNNEI. Deletions cut 2 bases from V and 4 bases from J, with 6 bases between. CDR3 in DNA: TGTGCCAGCAGTGAAAGAGGATACGAGCAGTACTTC. Its protein product is CASSERGYEQYF. The complete variable domain, with remaining parts taken from reference TRBV2 and TRBJ2-7, reads EPEVTQTPSHQVTQMGQEVILRCVPISNHLYFYWYRQILGQKVEFLVSFYNNEISEKSEIFDDQFSVERPDGSNFTLKIRSTKLEDSAMYFCASSERGYEQYFGPGTRLTVT.

This clonotype was found many times. The chain is built from TRBV4-3 and TRBJ2-3; D ambiguous. Germline-derived CDR1 and CDR2 are LGHNA and YSLEER. This CDR3 contains 15 residues. Trimming removed 0 bases from V and 2 bases from J, with 9 bases in between. The CDR3 reads CASSQDMGPTDTQYF. CDR3 DNA sequence: TGCGCCAGCAGCCAAGATATGGGCCCCACAGATACGCAGTATTTT.